This entry lists 21 T cell receptor beta chains sequenced from one sample in a study of cytomegalovirus exposure and HLA in healthy donors. A multiplex PCR was run with 60 Vbeta primers and 13 Jbeta primers. The protocol was immunoSEQ multiplex PCR, while the TCRdb copy is restricted to in-frame clones and leaves out a portion. The sample has some 190,000 clones, about 82% seen once. Sequencing was done on a sample of PBMCs. Every receptor here comes from a man aged 18 to 30 in good health and CMV-seronegative.

This clone has more than one count but fewer than ten. The rearrangement joins TRBV28 to TRBJ1-5; the match to TRBD1 covers 10 bases. The ends lost 2 bases at V and 5 bases at J; junction bases unmatched: 3. This CDR3 spans 15 amino acids. CDR1 and CDR2 (germline): MDHEN, SYDVKM. Here the CDR3 reads CASSLETGGHQPQHF. CDR3 nucleotides: TGTGCCAGCAGTTTAGAGACAGGGGGCCATCAGCCCCAGCATTTT.

The rearrangement joins TRBV19 to TRBJ2-3; 8 bases are a match to TRBD1. With V trimmed by 5 bases and J by 2 bases, 6 bases remained unmatched. The CDR3 is 15 amino acids. Germline loops: CDR1 LNHDA, CDR2 SQIVND (reference sequence). As DNA, the CDR3 is TGTGCCAGTAGTCCTTTGACAGGGGCCACAGATACGCAGTATTTT. Protein: CASSPLTGATDTQYF.

The chain links TRBV2 to TRBJ2-7, with 7 bases matching TRBD1. CDR1 is SNHLY, CDR2 FYNNEI, per germline. The CDR3 runs to 12 residues. V lost 9 bases to trimming and J lost 3 bases; unmatched junction nucleotides: 5. For the CDR3, the DNA is TGTGCCAGTCGGGGACAGTACTACGAGCAGTACTTC. Protein product: CASRGQYYEQYF. The full variable domain, completed using reference TRBV2 and TRBJ2-7, is EPEVTQTPSHQVTQMGQEVILRCVPISNHLYFYWYRQILGQKVEFLVSFYNNEISEKSEIFDDQFSVERPDGSNFTLKIRSTKLEDSAMYFCASRGQYYEQYFGPGTRLTVT.

The chain couples TRBV25-1 to TRBJ2-7; 8 bases map to TRBD2. Germline V lookup: CDR1 MGHDK, CDR2 SYGVNS. This CDR3 has 16 residues. V was pared by 6 bases and J by 12 bases, with 22 bases of the junction left unmatched. CDR3 protein: CASSETAGTRKGWRYF. Here the CDR3 DNA reads TGTGCCAGCAGCGAAACGGCCGGGACTAGGAAGGGGTGGAGGTACTTC.

The chain couples TRBV19 to TRBJ1-5; tentative D call: TRBD1 (6 bases). Germline CDR1 is LNHDA and CDR2 is SQIVND (reference sequence). V was shortened by 5 bases and J by 1 base, with 18 bases between the two germline ends. This CDR3 comprises 17 residues. The CDR3, as DNA: TGTGCCAGTAGTTCCGGACAGACCCCCATAAGCAATCAGCCCCAGCATTTT. Translated: CASSSGQTPISNQPQHF. Drawing the rest from reference TRBV19 and TRBJ1-5, the complete variable domain is DGGITQSPKYLFRKEGQNVTLSCEQNLNHDAMYWYRQDPGQGLRLIYYSQIVNDFQKGDIAEGYSVSREKKESFPLTVTSAQKNPTAFYLCASSSGQTPISNQPQHFGDGTRLSIL.

This clone was recorded a few times. The chain carries TRBV9 and TRBJ2-1; D is uncertain. CDR3 length equals 14 residues. CDR1 is SGDLS and CDR2 is YYNGEE in the germline V gene. Trimming shortened V by 0 bases and J by 8 bases, and 12 bases separated the two germline ends. The CDR3 reads CASSVAVAQDEQFF. The CDR3 nucleotides read TGTGCCAGCAGCGTAGCTGTGGCGCAGGATGAGCAGTTCTTC.

In this sample, this clone turned up a few times. The V gene is TRBV27, the J gene TRBJ1-1; TRBD1 matches 7 bases. The CDR3 has 14 amino acids. Per germline, CDR1 MNHEY and CDR2 SMNVEV (reference sequence). J lost 1 base, V lost 5 bases, and 4 bases had no gene match. CDR3 residues: CASSPGTANTEAFF. Written as DNA, the CDR3 is TGTGCCAGCAGTCCCGGGACAGCGAACACTGAAGCTTTCTTT.

CDR3 loop: CASSASSGGRRGTDTQYF. DNA for the CDR3: TGTGCCAGCAGTGCCAGCTCGGGGGGTAGGAGGGGAACAGATACGCAGTATTTT. This chain joins TRBV25-1 and TRBJ2-3; TRBD2 matches 7 bases. Germline V CDR1 and CDR2: MGHDK, SYGVNS. V lost 4 bases, J lost 3 bases, and 16 bases stayed unmatched. The CDR3 contains 18 residues.

This chain links TRBV7-2 with TRBJ2-7; 7 positions match TRBD2. Trimming at V came to 1 base and at J to 2 bases, leaving 5 bases not matched to a gene. The CDR3 length is 15 residues. CDR1 and CDR2 from the germline V gene are SGHTA and FQGNSA. Written as DNA, the CDR3 is TGTGCCAGCAGCTTAGGTCCGGGGGGACCCTACGAGCAGTACTTC. As protein: CASSLGPGGPYEQYF.

The chain has TRBV19 and TRBJ1-6; D is possibly TRBD1 (6 bases). CDR3 length: 15 amino acids. Germline lookup yields CDR1 LNHDA and CDR2 SQIVND (reference sequence). Trimming cost V 10 bases and J 7 bases, with 20 bases left between them. CDR3 in amino acids: CATKNEGTPNSPLHF. DNA for the CDR3: TGTGCCACAAAGAACGAGGGGACACCCAATTCACCCCTCCACTTT.

This clone was found a few times. The chain combines TRBV5-1 with TRBJ2-7; TRBD1 matches 7 bases. Trimming at V came to 1 base and at J to 7 bases, leaving 8 bases not matched to a gene. The CDR3 extends over 14 amino acids. Per germline, CDR1 SGHRS and CDR2 YFSETQ. CDR3 DNA sequence: TGCGCCAGCAGCTTGAGAACAGGGGATAGAGAGCAGTACTTC. Its protein product is CASSLRTGDREQYF.

Comments on this clone: Sequence at one end of the junction differs from germline and may be a read error. This rearrangement joins TRBV19 to TRBJ2-7; the D gene is possibly TRBD2 (6 bases). Germline V lookup: CDR1 LNHDA, CDR2 SQIVND (reference sequence). This CDR3 spans 12 amino acids. Here the CDR3 DNA reads TGTGCCAGTAGTATCATCGGGGGTAGCCCGCACTTC. As protein: CASSIIGGSPHF.

CDR3 sequence reads: CATSRVVRKTDNEQFF. As DNA, the CDR3 is TGTGCCACCAGCAGAGTGGTGCGGAAAACCGACAATGAGCAGTTCTTC. This chain connects TRBV15 to TRBJ2-1; D ambiguous. Germline CDR1 reads LNHNV; CDR2 reads YYDKDF (reference sequence). Trimming removed 1 base from V and 5 bases from J, with 15 bases in between. The CDR3 is 16 amino acids.

This chain uses TRBV19 with TRBJ1-1, with 7 bases fitting TRBD1. J was trimmed by 0 bases and V by 11 bases; bases with no gene match: 12. The CDR3 spans 15 residues. Germline lookup yields CDR1 LNHDA and CDR2 SQIVND (reference sequence). The CDR3 nucleotides read TGTGCCCCGAGGGGGCAGGGATCCATGAACACTGAAGCTTTCTTT. Its protein is CAPRGQGSMNTEAFF.

V is TRBV7-9 and J is TRBJ1-1, with D maybe TRBD1 (5 bases). The CDR3 has 12 amino acids. CDR1 is SEHNR, CDR2 FQNEAQ, per germline (reference sequence). The ends were cut back, 4 bases at V and 4 bases at J, with 7 bases in the middle. The CDR3 DNA reads as TGTGCCAGCAGCTACGACAGCACTGAAGCTTTCTTT. Translated: CASSYDSTEAFF.

The gene calls are TRBV5-4 and TRBJ1-5; possible D gene TRBD1, 5 bases. This CDR3 has 16 residues. Germline-derived CDR1 and CDR2 are SGHNT and YYREEE (reference sequence). V was clipped by 0 bases and J by 2 bases, with 12 bases between them. CDR3 DNA sequence: TGTGCCAGCAGCTTGGACGGGGGTATGGGCAATCAGCCCCAGCATTTT. The encoded protein is CASSLDGGMGNQPQHF.

The chain recombines TRBV9 with TRBJ2-2; TRBD2 agrees at 7 bases. The ends lost 0 bases at V and 5 bases at J; junction bases unmatched: 4. Germline CDR1 and CDR2: SGDLS and YYNGEE. CDR3 length: 15 amino acids. CDR3 sequence: CASSVGREGTGELFF. The CDR3 nucleotides are TGTGCCAGCAGCGTAGGAAGGGAGGGGACCGGGGAGCTGTTTTTT.

J is TRBJ2-7 and V is TRBV2; maybe TRBD2 (6 bases). V lost 0 bases, J lost 7 bases, and 16 bases lay in between. Germline values: CDR1 SNHLY, CDR2 FYNNEI. The CDR3 has 15 residues. The chain's CDR3 is CASSEARGPTEEQYF. The CDR3 nucleotides read TGTGCCAGCAGTGAAGCGCGGGGCCCTACGGAAGAGCAGTACTTC.

The gene calls are TRBV7-2 and TRBJ2-1; D unresolved. The CDR3 loop spans 14 amino acids. Trimming shortened V by 0 bases and J by 3 bases, and 6 bases separated the two germline ends. Germline CDR1 SGHTA, CDR2 FQGNSA. The CDR3 reads CASSLAGVYNEQFF. CDR3 DNA: TGTGCCAGCAGCTTAGCGGGCGTCTACAATGAGCAGTTCTTC.

The chain couples TRBV11-2 to TRBJ2-4; D is unresolved. The V gene lost 1 base and the J gene lost 4 bases, with 5 bases spanning the gap. Germline CDR1 reads SGHAT; CDR2 reads FQNNGV. The length of the CDR3 is 13 residues. CDR3 sequence (DNA): TGTGCCAGCAGCTTAGGCAGGAAAAACATTCAGTACTTC. It is translated as CASSLGRKNIQYF.

CDR3 in DNA: TGTGCCGGATCTTCCCAGGGTGGCTATGGCTACACCTTC. Protein sequence: CAGSSQGGYGYTF. V and J are TRBV7-9 and TRBJ1-2; the D gene is possibly TRBD1 (5 bases). The CDR3 has 13 amino acids. Trimming removed 11 bases from V and 4 bases from J, with 17 bases in between. Germline V gene lookup returns CDR1 SEHNR and CDR2 FQNEAQ (reference sequence).